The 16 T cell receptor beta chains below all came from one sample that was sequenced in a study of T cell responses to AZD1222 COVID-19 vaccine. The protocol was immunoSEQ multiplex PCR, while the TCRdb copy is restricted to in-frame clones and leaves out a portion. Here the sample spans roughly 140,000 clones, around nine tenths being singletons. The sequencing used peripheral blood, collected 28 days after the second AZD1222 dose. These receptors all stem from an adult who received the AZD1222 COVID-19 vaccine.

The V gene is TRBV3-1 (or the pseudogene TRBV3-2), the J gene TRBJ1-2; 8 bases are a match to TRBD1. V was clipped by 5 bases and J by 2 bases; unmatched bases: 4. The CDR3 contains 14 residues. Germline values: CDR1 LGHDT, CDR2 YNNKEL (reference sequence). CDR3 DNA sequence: TGTGCCAGCAGCACCGACAGGGGAAACTATGGCTACACCTTC. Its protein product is CASSTDRGNYGYTF.

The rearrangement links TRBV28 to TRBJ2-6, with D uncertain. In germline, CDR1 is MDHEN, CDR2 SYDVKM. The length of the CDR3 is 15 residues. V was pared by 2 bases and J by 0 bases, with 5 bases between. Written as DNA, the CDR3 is TGTGCCAGCAGTTTAGTGGGCTCTGGGGCCAACGTCCTGACTTTC. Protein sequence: CASSLVGSGANVLTF.

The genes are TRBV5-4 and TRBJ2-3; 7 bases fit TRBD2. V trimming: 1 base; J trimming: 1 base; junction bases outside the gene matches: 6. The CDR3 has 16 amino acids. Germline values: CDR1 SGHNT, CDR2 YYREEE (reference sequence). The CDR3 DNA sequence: TGTGCCAGCAGCTTGACGGGGGGTCAGGGCACAGATACGCAGTATTTT. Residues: CASSLTGGQGTDTQYF.

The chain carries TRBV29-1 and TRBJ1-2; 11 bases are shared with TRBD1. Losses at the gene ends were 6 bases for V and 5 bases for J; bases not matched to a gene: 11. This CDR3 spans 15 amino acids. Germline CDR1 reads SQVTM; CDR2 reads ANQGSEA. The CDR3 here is CSVATPGQGDYGYTF. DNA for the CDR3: TGCAGCGTCGCGACTCCGGGACAGGGGGATTATGGCTACACCTTC.

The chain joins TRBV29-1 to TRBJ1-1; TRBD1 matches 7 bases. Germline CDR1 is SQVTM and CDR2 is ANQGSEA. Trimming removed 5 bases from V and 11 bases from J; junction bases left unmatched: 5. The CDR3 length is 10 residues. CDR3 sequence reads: CSVIGQVAFF. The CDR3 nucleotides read TGCAGCGTTATAGGACAGGTCGCTTTCTTT.

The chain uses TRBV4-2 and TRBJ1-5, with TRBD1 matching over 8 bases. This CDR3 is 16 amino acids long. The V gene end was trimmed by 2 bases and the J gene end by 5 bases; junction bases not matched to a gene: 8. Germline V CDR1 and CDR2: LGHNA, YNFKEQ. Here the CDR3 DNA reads TGTGCCAGCAGCCAAAACAGGGCAGGGGGCGATCAGCCCCAGCATTTT. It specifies CASSQNRAGGDQPQHF.

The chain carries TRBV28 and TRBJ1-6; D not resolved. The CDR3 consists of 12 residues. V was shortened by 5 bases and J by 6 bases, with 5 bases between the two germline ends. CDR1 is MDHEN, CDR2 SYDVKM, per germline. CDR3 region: CASSILNSPLHF. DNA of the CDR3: TGTGCCAGCAGTATTCTTAATTCACCCCTCCACTTT.

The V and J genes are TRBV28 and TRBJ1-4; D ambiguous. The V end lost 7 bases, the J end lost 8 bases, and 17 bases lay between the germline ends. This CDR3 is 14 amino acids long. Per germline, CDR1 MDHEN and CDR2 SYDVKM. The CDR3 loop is CASTGGGRAEKLFF. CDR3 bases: TGTGCCAGCACCGGCGGCGGTAGGGCCGAAAAACTGTTTTTT.

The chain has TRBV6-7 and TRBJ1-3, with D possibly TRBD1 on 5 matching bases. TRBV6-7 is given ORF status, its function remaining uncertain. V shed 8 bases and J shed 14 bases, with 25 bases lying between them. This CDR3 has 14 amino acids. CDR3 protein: CASEINRRGLAVYF. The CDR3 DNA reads TGTGCCAGCGAGATTAATAGAAGGGGCCTCGCCGTATATTTT.

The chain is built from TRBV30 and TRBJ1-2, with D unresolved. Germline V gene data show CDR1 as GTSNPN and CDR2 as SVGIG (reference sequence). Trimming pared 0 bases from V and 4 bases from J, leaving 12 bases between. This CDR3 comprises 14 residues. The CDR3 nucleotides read TGTGCCTGGAGTGTACCGTGGCAGTTCTATGGCTACACCTTC. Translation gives CAWSVPWQFYGYTF.

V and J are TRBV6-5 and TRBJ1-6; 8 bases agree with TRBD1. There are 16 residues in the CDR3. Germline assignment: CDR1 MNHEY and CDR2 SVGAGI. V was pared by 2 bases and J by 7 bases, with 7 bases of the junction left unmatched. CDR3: CASSYAQTGANSPLHF. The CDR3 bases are TGTGCCAGCAGTTACGCACAGACAGGGGCCAATTCACCCCTCCACTTT.

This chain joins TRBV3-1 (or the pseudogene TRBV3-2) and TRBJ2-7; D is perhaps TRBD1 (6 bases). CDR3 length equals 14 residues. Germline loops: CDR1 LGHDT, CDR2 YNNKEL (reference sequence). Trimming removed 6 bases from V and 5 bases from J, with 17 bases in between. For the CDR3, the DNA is TGTGCCAGCAGTAGTAGCAGGGGAGAAAACGAGCAGTACTTC. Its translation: CASSSSRGENEQYF.

DNA for the CDR3: TGCGCCAGCAGCTTGCGGTCGGGGGGCGGTGAGCAGTTCTTC. Amino acids: CASSLRSGGGEQFF. V and J are TRBV5-1 and TRBJ2-1, with TRBD2 as a possible D gene (7 bases). This CDR3 region has 14 residues. Between the trimmed V and J ends, which lost 1 base and 9 bases, there was a span of 14 bases. Per germline, CDR1 SGHRS and CDR2 YFSETQ.

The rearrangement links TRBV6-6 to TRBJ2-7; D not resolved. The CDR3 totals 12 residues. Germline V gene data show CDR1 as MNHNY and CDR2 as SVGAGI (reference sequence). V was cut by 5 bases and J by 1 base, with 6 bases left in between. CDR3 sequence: CASSRQSYEQYF. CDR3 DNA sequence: TGTGCCAGCAGTAGGCAATCCTACGAGCAGTACTTC.

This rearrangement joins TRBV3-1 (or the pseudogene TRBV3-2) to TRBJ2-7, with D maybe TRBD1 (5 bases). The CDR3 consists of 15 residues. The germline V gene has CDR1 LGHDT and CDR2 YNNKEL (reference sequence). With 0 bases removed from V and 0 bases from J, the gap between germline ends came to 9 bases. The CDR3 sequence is CASSQEPGFSYEQYF. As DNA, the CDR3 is TGTGCCAGCAGCCAAGAGCCAGGGTTCTCCTACGAGCAGTACTTC.

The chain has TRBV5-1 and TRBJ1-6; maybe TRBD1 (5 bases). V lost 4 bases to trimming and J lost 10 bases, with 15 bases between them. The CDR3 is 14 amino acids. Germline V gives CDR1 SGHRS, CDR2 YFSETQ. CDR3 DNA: TGCGCCAGCAGCGGAAAACCGGGGGGGTCACCCCTCCACTTT. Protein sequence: CASSGKPGGSPLHF.